Listed below are T cell receptor beta chains from one sample, sequenced in a study of Graves' ophthalmopathy and Graves' hyperthyroidism. TCRdb re-analysed the multiplex PCR reads in MiXCR, keeping a single row per CDR3 protein. The sample holds hundreds of thousands of distinct CDR3 sequences, about 44% seen once. What was sequenced was peripheral blood. These receptors came from an adult man with Graves' ophthalmopathy. Both conserved end residues are part of each CDR3. The D gene is left open where the match is weak. Size is stated for part of the rows, as once, few or many counts, or as a class when the clone is expanded.

D,J,size,V,DNA,CDR3
NA,TRBJ2-7,NA,TRBV25-1,TGTGCCAGCAGCACCGGACTCAGGGAATCCGAGCAGTACTTC,CASSTGLRESEQYF
NA,TRBJ1-3,few,TRBV11-2,TGTGCCAGCAGCCCCCGTCCCTGGGGAAACACCATATATTTT,CASSPRPWGNTIYF
NA,TRBJ2-2,NA,TRBV19,TGTGCCAGTAGTACACGACAGGCAGAGAACACCGGGGAGCTGTTTTTT,CASSTRQAENTGELFF
NA,TRBJ2-2,NA,TRBV7-9,TGTGCCAGCAGCTTAGGGTCTCACACCGGGGAGCTGTTTTTT,CASSLGSHTGELFF
NA,TRBJ2-7,NA,TRBV9,TGTGCCAGCAGCGCCGGTGGGGGGATTACCTACGAGCAGTACTTC,CASSAGGGITYEQYF
NA,TRBJ1-2,many,TRBV2,TGCGCCAGCAGTGAGGGAGGGGGCTACACCTTC,CASSEGGGYTF
TRBD2,TRBJ2-6,many,TRBV5-6,TGTGCCAGCAGCTTGAATGCGGGGGTTGGGGCCAACGTCCTGACTTTC,CASSLNAGVGANVLTF
TRBD1,TRBJ1-2,NA,TRBV9,TGTGCCAGCAGCGATCGACAGGGGGCTGGAGGCTACACCTTC,CASSDRQGAGGYTF
NA,TRBJ1-1,NA,TRBV7-2,TGTGCCAGCAGCTTAAAGGGGGCTTTCTTT,CASSLKGAFF
NA,TRBJ1-5,NA,TRBV20-1,TGCAGTGCTAGTCAGCCCAATCAGCCCCAGCATTTT,CSASQPNQPQHF
TRBD1,TRBJ1-2,NA,TRBV9,TGTGCCAGCAGAAGAGGGACAGGGGGCTGGTATGGCTACACCTTC,CASRRGTGGWYGYTF
NA,TRBJ1-2,many,TRBV7-8,TGTGCCAGCAGCTTAGGGATTATGGGGATAGGCTATGGCTACACCTTC,CASSLGIMGIGYGYTF
NA,TRBJ2-1,NA,TRBV2,TGTGCCAGCAGTCCCCAATCTAGCAATGAGCAGTTCTTC,CASSPQSSNEQFF
NA,TRBJ1-2,NA,TRBV11-2,TGTGCCAGCAGCTTGGGGGGGCTTGCTGGCTACACCTTC,CASSLGGLAGYTF
NA,TRBJ2-7,many,TRBV29-1,TGCAGCGTTGGCGGGTCGGGAACAAGGAACGAGCAGTACTTC,CSVGGSGTRNEQYF
NA,TRBJ1-6,few,TRBV2,TGTGCCAGCAGTTCGGAGGATTTAGGATCACCCCTCCACTTT,CASSSEDLGSPLHF
NA,TRBJ2-5,few,TRBV2,TGTGCCAGCAGTGAAGCGCTTAGGGTAGAGACCCAGTACTTC,CASSEALRVETQYF
NA,TRBJ1-6,NA,TRBV5-4,TGTGCCAGCAGCCTAGGAGGGGGTTATTCACCCCTCCACTTT,CASSLGGGYSPLHF
NA,TRBJ2-7,many,TRBV7-8,TGTGCCAGCAGCTTAGAAGTCGTGGGAGAGCAGTACTTC,CASSLEVVGEQYF
NA,TRBJ1-5,NA,TRBV24-1,TGTGCCAGCTCAGGCGGGGCCCGCAATCAGCCCCAGCATTTT,CASSGGARNQPQHF
TRBD2,TRBJ2-7,many,TRBV11-2,TGTGCCAGCAGCACGCGGGAGTTGGACTACGAGCAGTACTTC,CASSTRELDYEQYF
NA,TRBJ1-1,NA,TRBV12-3/TRBV12-4,TGTGCCAGCGGCGCTGGGGTAAGGGAAGAAGCTTTCTTT,CASGAGVREEAFF
TRBD1,TRBJ2-5,NA,TRBV7-9,TGTGCCACTCAAGGGGACAGGGTTCGGAGTGAGACCCAGTACTTC,CATQGDRVRSETQYF
TRBD1,TRBJ2-5,many,TRBV29-1,TGCAGCGTTGAACCCCAGGGGGCGGTGGAGACCCAGTACTTC,CSVEPQGAVETQYF
NA,TRBJ1-2,many,TRBV12-3/TRBV12-4,TGTGCCAGCAGAGAAGACAGTACCTATGGCTACACCTTC,CASREDSTYGYTF
NA,TRBJ1-2,many,TRBV10-3,TGTGCCATCAAAAAGGACACGAACTATGGCTACACCTTC,CAIKKDTNYGYTF
TRBD1,TRBJ2-7,few,TRBV6-6,TGTGCCAGCAGTGAGGACAGGGGAATGGGCGAGCAGTACTTC,CASSEDRGMGEQYF
NA,TRBJ1-1,NA,TRBV11-2,TGTGCCAGCAGTCCCAGGGCCACCGGGACTGAAGCTTTCTTT,CASSPRATGTEAFF
TRBD1,TRBJ1-4,NA,TRBV2,TGTGCCAGCAGCATCGGGACAGGGGTTTTACGGAATGAAAAACTGTTTTTT,CASSIGTGVLRNEKLFF
NA,TRBJ1-6,NA,TRBV2,TGTGCCAGCAGACTGGGACTTCGGAGCAATCAGCCCCTCCACTTT,CASRLGLRSNQPLHF
TRBD1,TRBJ1-6,NA,TRBV10-3,TGTGCCAGCAGCAAAAAGACAGGGGCAAATTCACCCCTCCACTTT,CASSKKTGANSPLHF
TRBD2,TRBJ2-5,NA,TRBV20-1,TGCAGTGCCAGCGGGCGGGAGCGGCCTCAAGAGACCCAGTACTTC,CSASGRERPQETQYF
NA,TRBJ1-5,NA,TRBV24-1,TGTGCCAGCACTCTACTGGACGGAACAGGGCCCCAGCATTTT,CASTLLDGTGPQHF
TRBD1,TRBJ1-6,NA,TRBV15,TGTGCCACCAGCAGATCGACAGGGGGGGATTCACCCCTCCACTTT,CATSRSTGGDSPLHF
NA,TRBJ2-1,once,TRBV5-6,TGTGCCAGCAGCCTGGGGGCGACCTACAATGAGCAGTTCTTC,CASSLGATYNEQFF
NA,TRBJ1-2,NA,TRBV15,TGTGCCAGCACCGACTACAGGTCCAACTATGGCTACACCTTC,CASTDYRSNYGYTF
TRBD1,TRBJ2-7,few,TRBV9,TGTGCCAGCAGCGCGCCCGGGACAGGGGGGGACGAGCAGTACTTC,CASSAPGTGGDEQYF